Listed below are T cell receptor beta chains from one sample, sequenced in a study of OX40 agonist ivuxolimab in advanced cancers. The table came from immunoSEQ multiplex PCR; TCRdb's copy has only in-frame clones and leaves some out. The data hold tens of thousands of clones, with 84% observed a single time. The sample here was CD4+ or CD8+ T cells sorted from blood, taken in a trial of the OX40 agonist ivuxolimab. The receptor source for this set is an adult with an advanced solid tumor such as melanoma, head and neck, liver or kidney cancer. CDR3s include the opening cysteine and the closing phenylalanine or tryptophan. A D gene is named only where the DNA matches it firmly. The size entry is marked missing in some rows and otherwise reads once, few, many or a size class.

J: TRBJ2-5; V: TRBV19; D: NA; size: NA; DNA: TGTGCCAGTAGTCCCTACGAGGTCAGGGGCCAAGAGACCCAGTACTTC; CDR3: CASSPYEVRGQETQYF
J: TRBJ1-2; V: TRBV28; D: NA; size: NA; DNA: TGTGCCAGCAGCACGCAAGGGTATGGCTACACCTTC; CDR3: CASSTQGYGYTF
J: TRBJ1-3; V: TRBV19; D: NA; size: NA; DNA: TGTGCCAGTAGTCCGTCGGAACAGGGCTCTGGAAACACCATATATTTT; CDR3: CASSPSEQGSGNTIYF
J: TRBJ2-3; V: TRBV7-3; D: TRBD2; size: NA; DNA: TGTGCCAGCAGCTTAACCGGGAGGGCCACAGATACGCAGTATTTT; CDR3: CASSLTGRATDTQYF
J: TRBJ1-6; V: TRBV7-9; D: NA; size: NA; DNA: TGTGCCAGCAGCGCCAGGGTCATGAATTCACCCCTCCACTTT; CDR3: CASSARVMNSPLHF
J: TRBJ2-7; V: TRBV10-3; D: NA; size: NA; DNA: TGTGCCGTCAGCAACTCCCCTGAGCAGTACTTC; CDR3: CAVSNSPEQYF
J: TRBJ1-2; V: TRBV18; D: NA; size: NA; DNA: TGTGCCAGCTCACCCCCTGACAGTCGGAGCTACACCTTC; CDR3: CASSPPDSRSYTF
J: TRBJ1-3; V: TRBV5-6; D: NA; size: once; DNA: TGTGCCAGCAGCCGACCCCCAGGGTTTGGAAACACCATATATTTT; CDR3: CASSRPPGFGNTIYF
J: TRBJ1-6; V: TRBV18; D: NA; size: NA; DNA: TGTGCCAGCTCACCGGACACCTATAATTCACCCCTCCACTTT; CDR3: CASSPDTYNSPLHF
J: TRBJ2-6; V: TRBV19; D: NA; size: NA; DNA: TGTGCCAGTAGTATAGGGGGGCCCCCTGGGGCCAACGTCCTGACTTTC; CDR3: CASSIGGPPGANVLTF
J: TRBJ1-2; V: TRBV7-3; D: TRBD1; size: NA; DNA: TGTGCCAGCAGCTTACTCGGGCCGACAGGGGGAAACTATGGCTACACCTTC; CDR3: CASSLLGPTGGNYGYTF
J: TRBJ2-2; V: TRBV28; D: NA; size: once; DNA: TGTGCCAGCAAGGTCTCCACCGGGGAGCTGTTTTTT; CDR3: CASKVSTGELFF
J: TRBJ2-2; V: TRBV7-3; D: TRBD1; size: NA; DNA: TGTGCCAGCAGCCCCCCCGGGACAGGGAGCGGGGAGCTGTTTTTT; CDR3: CASSPPGTGSGELFF
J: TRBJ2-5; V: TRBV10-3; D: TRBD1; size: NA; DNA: TGTGCCATCAGTGAAAGGCAGGGGGCGCGTGAGACCCAGTACTTC; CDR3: CAISERQGARETQYF
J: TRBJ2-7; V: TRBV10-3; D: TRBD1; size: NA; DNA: TGTGCCATCGGGACAGGGGGTCGTTACGAGCAGTACTTC; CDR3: CAIGTGGRYEQYF
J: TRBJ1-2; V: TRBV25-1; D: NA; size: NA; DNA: TGTGCCAGCAGAAGCAGGGTGTCTGGCTACACCTTC; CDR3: CASRSRVSGYTF
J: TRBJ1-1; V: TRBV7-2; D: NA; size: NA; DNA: TGTGCCAGCAGCTTTCAGCGGAACACTGAAGCTTTCTTT; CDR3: CASSFQRNTEAFF
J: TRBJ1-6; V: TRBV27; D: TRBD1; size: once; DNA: TGTGCCAGCAGGAACTCCGCCGGGACAGGGACTCGTTCACCCCTCCACTTT; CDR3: CASRNSAGTGTRSPLHF
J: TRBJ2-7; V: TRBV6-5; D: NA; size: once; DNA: TGTGCCGCTAGTAGGGCGGGGACCACCTACGAGCAGTACTTC; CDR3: CAASRAGTTYEQYF
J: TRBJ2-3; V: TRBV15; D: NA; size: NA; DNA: TGTGCCACCAGCAGGGGGGGCGGGTTAACAGATACGCAGTATTTT; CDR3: CATSRGGGLTDTQYF
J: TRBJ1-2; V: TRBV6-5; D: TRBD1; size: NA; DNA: TGTGCCAGCACTCAGGGACAGGGGATCTATGGCTACACCTTC; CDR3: CASTQGQGIYGYTF
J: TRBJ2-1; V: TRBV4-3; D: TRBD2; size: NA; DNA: TGCGCCAGCAGCCACATCGGGGGGACTGGTAACAATGAGCAGTTCTTC; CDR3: CASSHIGGTGNNEQFF
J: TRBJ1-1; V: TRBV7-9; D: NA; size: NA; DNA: TGTGCCAGCAGCGCATCTCGGGACTCCAACACTGAAGCTTTCTTT; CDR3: CASSASRDSNTEAFF
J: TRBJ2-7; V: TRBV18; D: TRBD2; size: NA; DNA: TGTGCCAGCTCGCGCCTACTAGCGGGAGGGTACGAGCAGTACTTC; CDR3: CASSRLLAGGYEQYF
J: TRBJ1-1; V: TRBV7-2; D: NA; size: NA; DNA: TGTGCCAGCAGCTTAGTGCAGGGGAACACTGAAGCTTTCTTT; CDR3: CASSLVQGNTEAFF
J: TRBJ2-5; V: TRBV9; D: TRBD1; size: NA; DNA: TGTGCCAGCAGCCCCACGGGGACAGGTTTGGGGGAGACCCAGTACTTC; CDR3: CASSPTGTGLGETQYF
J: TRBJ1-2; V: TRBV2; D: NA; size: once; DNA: TGTGCCAGCAGTGAAGCAGGGGTTGGGGGCTACACCTTC; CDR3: CASSEAGVGGYTF
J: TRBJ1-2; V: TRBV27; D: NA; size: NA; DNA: TGTGCCAGCAGTTTACAGGGAGGACCGGCAGGCTACACCTTC; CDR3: CASSLQGGPAGYTF
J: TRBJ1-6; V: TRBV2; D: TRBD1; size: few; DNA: TGTGCCACCAGGACAGGGGATATATCACCCCTCCACTTT; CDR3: CATRTGDISPLHF
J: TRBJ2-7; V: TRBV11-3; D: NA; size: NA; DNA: TGTGCCAGCAGCTTAGTTAATCCGGGGACCTACGAGCAGTACTTC; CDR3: CASSLVNPGTYEQYF
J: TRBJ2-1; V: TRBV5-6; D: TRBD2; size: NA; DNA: TGTGCCAGCAGCTTGGTAGCGGGAGGATCTTACAATGAGCAGTTCTTC; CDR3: CASSLVAGGSYNEQFF
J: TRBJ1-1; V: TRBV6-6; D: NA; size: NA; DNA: TGTGCCAGCAGATCCGGGACGGTGGCCACTGAAGCTTTCTTT; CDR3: CASRSGTVATEAFF
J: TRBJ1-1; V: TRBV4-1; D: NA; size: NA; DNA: TGCGCCAGCAGCCAAGAGGGCAGCTACACTGAAGCTTTCTTT; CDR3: CASSQEGSYTEAFF
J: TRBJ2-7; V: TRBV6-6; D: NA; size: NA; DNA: TGTGCCAGCAGTTACTCCGGGGTCGAGCAGTACTTC; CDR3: CASSYSGVEQYF
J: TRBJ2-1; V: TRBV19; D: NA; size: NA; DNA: TGTGCCAGTAGTGCCCGTAGCGTCGGAGACAATGAGCAGTTCTTC; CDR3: CASSARSVGDNEQFF
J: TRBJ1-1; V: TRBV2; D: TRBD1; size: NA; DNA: TGTGCCAGCAGTGTCGGGACAGCTAACACTGAAGCTTTCTTT; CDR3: CASSVGTANTEAFF
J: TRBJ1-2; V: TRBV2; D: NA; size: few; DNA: TGTGCCAGCAGGCCGGCCGTCCTGGGGGGCTACACCTTC; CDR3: CASRPAVLGGYTF
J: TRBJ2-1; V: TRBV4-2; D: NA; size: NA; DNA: TGTGCCAGCAGCCAAGCCCGGGATGAGCAGTTCTTC; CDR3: CASSQARDEQFF
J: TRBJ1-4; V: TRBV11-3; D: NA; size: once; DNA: TGTGCCAGCAGCTTAGGCGGCAGGGGCGGGGAAAAACTGTTTTTT; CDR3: CASSLGGRGGEKLFF
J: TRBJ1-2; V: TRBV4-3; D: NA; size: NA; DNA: TGCGCCAGCAGCTCAGCTCCGGTGGGGGCGAGGGGCTACACCTTC; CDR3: CASSSAPVGARGYTF